This T cell receptor beta chain was sequenced during a study of T cells in localized non-small cell lung cancer. A word on this clone: The antigen is undetermined.

Germline V gene lookup returns CDR1 SGHDT and CDR2 YYEEEE. CDR3 length: 13 amino acids. Deletions cut 2 bases from V and 4 bases from J, with 9 bases between. Study-level points and caveats: Uninvolved adjacent lung showed higher T cell clonality than tumor.

The table came from immunoSEQ multiplex PCR; TCRdb's copy has only in-frame clones and leaves some out. The sample carries several thousand clones, just under 90% recorded once. The chain carries TRBV5-6 and TRBJ1-2; D is undetermined. This sequence originates from a female donor older than 55 with stage II squamous cell lung carcinoma. This specimen was peripheral blood, taken before any cancer treatment. The CDR3 region is CASSFGSGYGYTF. The CDR3 nucleotides read TGTGCCAGCAGCTTTGGGTCTGGCTATGGCTACACCTTC.